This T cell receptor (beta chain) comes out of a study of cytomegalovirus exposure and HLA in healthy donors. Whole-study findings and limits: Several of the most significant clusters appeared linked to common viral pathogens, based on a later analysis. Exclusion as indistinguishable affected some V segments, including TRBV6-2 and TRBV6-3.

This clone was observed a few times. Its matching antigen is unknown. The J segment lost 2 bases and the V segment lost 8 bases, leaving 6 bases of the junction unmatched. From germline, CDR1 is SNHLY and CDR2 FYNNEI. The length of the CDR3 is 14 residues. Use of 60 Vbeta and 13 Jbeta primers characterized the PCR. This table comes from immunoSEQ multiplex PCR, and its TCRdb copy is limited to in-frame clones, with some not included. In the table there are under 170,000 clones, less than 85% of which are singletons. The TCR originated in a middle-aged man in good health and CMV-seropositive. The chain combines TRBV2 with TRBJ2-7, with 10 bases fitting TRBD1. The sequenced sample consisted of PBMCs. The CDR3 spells CASGTGAAPYEQYF. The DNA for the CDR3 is TGTGCCAGCGGGACAGGGGCCGCCCCCTACGAGCAGTACTTC.